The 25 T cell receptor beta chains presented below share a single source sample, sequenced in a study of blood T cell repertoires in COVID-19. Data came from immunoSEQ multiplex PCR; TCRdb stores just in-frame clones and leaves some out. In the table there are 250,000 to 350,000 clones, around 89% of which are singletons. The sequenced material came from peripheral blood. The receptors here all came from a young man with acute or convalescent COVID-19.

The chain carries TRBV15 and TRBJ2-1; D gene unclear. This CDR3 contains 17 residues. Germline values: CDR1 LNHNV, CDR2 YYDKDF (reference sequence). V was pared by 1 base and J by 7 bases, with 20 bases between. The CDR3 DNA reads TGTGCCACCAGCAGAGCGGCGGTGCGCAGTTTACGGAATGAGCAGTTCTTC. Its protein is CATSRAAVRSLRNEQFF.

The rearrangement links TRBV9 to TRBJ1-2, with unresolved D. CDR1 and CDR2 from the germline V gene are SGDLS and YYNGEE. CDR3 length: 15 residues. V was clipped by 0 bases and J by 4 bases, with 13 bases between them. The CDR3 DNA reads TGTGCCAGCAGCGTAGAATCTACCGGGGTCTATGGCTACACCTTC. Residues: CASSVESTGVYGYTF. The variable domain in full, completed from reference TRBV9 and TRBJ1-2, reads DSGVTQTPKHLITATGQRVTLRCSPRSGDLSVYWYQQSLDQGLQFLIQYYNGEERAKGNILERFSAQQFPDLHSELNLSSLELGDSALYFCASSVESTGVYGYTFGSGTRLTVV.

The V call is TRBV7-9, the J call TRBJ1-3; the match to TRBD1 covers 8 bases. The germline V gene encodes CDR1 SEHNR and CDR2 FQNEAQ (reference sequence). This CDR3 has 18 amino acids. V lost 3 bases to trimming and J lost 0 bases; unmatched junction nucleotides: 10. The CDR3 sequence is CASSFMTRGQASGNTIYF. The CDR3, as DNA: TGTGCCAGCAGCTTCATGACCCGGGGACAGGCCTCTGGAAACACCATATATTTT.

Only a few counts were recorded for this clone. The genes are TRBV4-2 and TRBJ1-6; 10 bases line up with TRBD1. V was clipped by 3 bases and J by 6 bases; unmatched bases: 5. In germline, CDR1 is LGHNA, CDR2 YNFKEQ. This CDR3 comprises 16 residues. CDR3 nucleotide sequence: TGTGCCAGCAGCCAGGACCGGGACAGGGGTAATTCACCCCTCCACTTT. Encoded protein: CASSQDRDRGNSPLHF.

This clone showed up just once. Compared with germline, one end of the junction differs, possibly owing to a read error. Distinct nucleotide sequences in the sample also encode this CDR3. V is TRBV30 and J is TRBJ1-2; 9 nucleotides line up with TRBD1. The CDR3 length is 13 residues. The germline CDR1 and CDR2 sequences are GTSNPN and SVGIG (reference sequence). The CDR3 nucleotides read TGTGCCTGGAGTGTATTGACAGGGGGGGGCTACACTTTC. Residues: CAWSVLTGGGYTF.

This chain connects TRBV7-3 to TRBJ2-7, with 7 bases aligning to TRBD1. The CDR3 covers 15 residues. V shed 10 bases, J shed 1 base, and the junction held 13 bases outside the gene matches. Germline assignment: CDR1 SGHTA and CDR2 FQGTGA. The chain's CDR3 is CATGGKQGPSYEQYF. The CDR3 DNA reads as TGTGCCACCGGAGGTAAACAGGGGCCATCCTACGAGCAGTACTTC.

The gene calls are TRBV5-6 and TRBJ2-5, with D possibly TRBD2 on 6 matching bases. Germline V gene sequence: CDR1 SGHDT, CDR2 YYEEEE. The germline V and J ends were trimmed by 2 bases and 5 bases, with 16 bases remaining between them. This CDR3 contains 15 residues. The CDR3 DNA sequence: TGTGCCAGCAGCTTAGTGAGCGGGCCGGGGGAGACCCAGTACTTC. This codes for CASSLVSGPGETQYF.

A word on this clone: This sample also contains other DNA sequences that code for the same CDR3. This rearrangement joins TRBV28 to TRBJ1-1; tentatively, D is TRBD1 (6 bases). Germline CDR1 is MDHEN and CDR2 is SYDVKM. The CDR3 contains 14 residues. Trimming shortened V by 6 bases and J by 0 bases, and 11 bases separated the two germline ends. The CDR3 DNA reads TGTGCCAGCAGCTCAGGACAGTTGAACACTGAAGCTTTCTTT. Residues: CASSSGQLNTEAFF.

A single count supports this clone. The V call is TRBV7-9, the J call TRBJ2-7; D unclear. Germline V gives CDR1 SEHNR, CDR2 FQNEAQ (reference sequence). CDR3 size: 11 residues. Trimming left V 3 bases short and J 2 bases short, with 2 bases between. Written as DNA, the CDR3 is TGTGCCAGCAGCTTTACCTACGAGCAGTACTTC. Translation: CASSFTYEQYF. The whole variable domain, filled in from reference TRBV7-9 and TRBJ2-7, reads DTGVSQNPRHKITKRGQNVTFRCDPISEHNRLYWYRQTLGQGPEFLTYFQNEAQLEKSRLLSDRFSAERPKGSFSTLEIQRTEQGDSAMYLCASSFTYEQYFGPGTRLTVT.

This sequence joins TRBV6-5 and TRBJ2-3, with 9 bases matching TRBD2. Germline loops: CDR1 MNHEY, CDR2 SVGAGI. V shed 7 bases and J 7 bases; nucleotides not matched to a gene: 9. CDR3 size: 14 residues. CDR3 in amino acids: CASMGASGANTQYF. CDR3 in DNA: TGTGCCAGCATGGGGGCTAGCGGGGCTAATACGCAGTATTTT.

The CDR3 reads CASIRSRGSDEQYF. In nucleotides, the CDR3 is TGTGCCAGCATAAGGTCCAGGGGGTCCGACGAGCAGTACTTC. The rearrangement links TRBV6-5 to TRBJ2-7, with 7 bases aligning to TRBD1. V gave up 7 bases and J gave up 5 bases; unmatched junction bases: 11. The length of the CDR3 is 14 residues. Germline V gives CDR1 MNHEY, CDR2 SVGAGI.

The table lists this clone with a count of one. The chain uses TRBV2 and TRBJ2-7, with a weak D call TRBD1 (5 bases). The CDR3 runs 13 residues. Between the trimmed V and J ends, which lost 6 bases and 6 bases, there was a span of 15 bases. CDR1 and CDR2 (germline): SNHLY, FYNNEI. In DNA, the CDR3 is TGTGCCAGCAGAGTCAGGGCCTTGCCCGAGCAGTACTTC. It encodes CASRVRALPEQYF.

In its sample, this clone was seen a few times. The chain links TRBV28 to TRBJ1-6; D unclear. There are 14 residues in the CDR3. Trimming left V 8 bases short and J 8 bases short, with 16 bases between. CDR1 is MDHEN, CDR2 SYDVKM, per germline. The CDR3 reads CASRPARYDSPLHF. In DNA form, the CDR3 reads TGTGCCAGCCGACCCGCCAGGTACGATTCACCCCTCCACTTT.

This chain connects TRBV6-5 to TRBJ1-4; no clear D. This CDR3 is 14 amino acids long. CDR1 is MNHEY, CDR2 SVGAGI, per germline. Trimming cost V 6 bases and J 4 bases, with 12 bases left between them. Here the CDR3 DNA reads TGTGCCAGCAGGGGAACTCGGGGTAATGAAAAACTGTTTTTT. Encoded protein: CASRGTRGNEKLFF.

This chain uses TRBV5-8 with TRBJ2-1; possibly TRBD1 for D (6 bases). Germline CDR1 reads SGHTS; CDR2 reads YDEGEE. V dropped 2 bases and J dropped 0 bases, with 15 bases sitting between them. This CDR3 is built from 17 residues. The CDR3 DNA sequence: TGTGCCAGCAGCTTCACAGGGATGCATAGCTCCTACAATGAGCAGTTCTTC. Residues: CASSFTGMHSSYNEQFF.

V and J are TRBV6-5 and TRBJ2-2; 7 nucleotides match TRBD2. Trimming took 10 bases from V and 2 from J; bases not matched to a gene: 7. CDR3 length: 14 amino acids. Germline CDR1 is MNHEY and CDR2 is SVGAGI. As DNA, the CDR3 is TGTGCCATACTGGGGGGGACTAACACCGGGGAGCTGTTTTTT. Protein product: CAILGGTNTGELFF.

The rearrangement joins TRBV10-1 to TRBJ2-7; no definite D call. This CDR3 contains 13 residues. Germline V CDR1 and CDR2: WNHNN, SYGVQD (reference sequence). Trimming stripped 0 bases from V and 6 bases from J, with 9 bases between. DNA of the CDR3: TGCGCCAGCAGTGAGTCGCTATGGGCCGAGCAGTACTTC. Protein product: CASSESLWAEQYF.

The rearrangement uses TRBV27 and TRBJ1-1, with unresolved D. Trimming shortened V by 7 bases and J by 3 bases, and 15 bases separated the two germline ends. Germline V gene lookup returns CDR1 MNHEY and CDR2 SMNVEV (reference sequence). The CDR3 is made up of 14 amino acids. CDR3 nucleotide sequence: TGTGCCAGCATAAAGCGGAGCCCCGACACTGAAGCTTTCTTT. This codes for CASIKRSPDTEAFF.

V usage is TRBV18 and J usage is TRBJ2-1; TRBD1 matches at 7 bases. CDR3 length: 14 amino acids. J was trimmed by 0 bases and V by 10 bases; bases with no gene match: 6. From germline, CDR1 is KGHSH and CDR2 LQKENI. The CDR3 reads CATAGGSSYNEQFF. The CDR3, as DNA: TGTGCCACCGCAGGGGGTAGCTCCTACAATGAGCAGTTCTTC.

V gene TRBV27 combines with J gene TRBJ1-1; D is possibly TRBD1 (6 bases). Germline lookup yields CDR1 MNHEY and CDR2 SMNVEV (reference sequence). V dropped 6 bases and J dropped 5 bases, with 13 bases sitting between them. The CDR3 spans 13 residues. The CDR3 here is CASSPGQLTEAFF. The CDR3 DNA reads TGTGCCAGCAGCCCGGGACAATTGACTGAAGCTTTCTTT.

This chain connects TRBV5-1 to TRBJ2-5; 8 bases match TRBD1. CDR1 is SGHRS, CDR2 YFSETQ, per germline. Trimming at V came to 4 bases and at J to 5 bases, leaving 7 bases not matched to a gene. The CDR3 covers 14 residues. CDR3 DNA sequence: TGCGCCAGCAGCACGGACAGGGCTATTGAGACCCAGTACTTC. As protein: CASSTDRAIETQYF.

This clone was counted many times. CDR3 coding DNA: TGTGCCAGCAGCCACCGGGACAGGGCCTACAATGAGCAGTTCTTC. It specifies CASSHRDRAYNEQFF. J is TRBJ2-1 and V is TRBV13, with 9 bases lining up with TRBD1. Germline trimming cut 5 bases from V and 2 bases from J; bases unmatched to any gene: 4. Germline loops: CDR1 PRHDT, CDR2 FYEKMQ (reference sequence). This CDR3 comprises 15 residues.

This chain's CDR3 is CASSPYRDTEAFF. The CDR3 coding sequence is TGTGCCAGCAGTCCATACAGGGACACTGAAGCTTTCTTT. The rearrangement joins TRBV27 to TRBJ1-1; D perhaps matches TRBD1 (6 bases). This CDR3 is built from 13 residues. Germline V gene lookup returns CDR1 MNHEY and CDR2 SMNVEV (reference sequence). Trimming shortened V by 5 bases and J by 3 bases, and 10 bases separated the two germline ends.

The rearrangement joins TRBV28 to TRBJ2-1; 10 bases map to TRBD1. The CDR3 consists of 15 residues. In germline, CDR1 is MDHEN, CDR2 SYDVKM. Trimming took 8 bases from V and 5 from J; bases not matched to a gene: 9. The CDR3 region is CASARGQGYHNEQFF. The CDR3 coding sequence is TGTGCCAGCGCCCGGGGACAGGGGTACCACAATGAGCAGTTCTTC.

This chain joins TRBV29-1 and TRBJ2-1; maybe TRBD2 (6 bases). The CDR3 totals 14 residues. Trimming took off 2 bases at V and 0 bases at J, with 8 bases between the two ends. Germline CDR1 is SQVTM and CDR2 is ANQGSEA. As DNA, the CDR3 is TGCAGCGTTGAACGGGAGAGCTCCTACAATGAGCAGTTCTTC. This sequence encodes CSVERESSYNEQFF.